The clone carrying this T cell receptor (delta chain) was recorded a few times. The data were obtained in a study of gamma-delta T cells after stem cell transplantation. Germline V gene data show CDR1 as GEAIGNYY and CDR2 as EKD. The CDR3 spans 19 residues. V shed 1 base, J shed 0 bases, and the junction held 13 bases outside the gene matches. TCRdb redid the clone calls on the RT-PCR reads with CATT. Of approximately 1,600 delta-chain clones detected, 8.5% to 9% appear once; the ten largest clones hold roughly a quarter. This clonotype was obtained from a human donor. It is not recorded whose cells these are; they may come from a transplant donor. The chain employs TRDV2 and TRDJ1; 10 bases map to TRDD3. Sequencing was done on a sample of gamma-delta T cells. For the CDR3, the DNA is TGTGCCTGTGACACGCTGGGGGATAATAATGCCCCCTACACCGATAAACTCATCTTT. Translating gives CACDTLGDNNAPYTDKLIF.